The rows below give T cell receptor beta chains drawn from one sample of a study of shared clonotypes between healthy human individuals. This table comes from immunoSEQ multiplex PCR, and its TCRdb copy is limited to in-frame clones, with some not included. In the table there are roughly 2 million clones, about 95% of which are singletons. The sequenced sample was naive CD8+ T cells sorted from blood. Every receptor here comes from a man aged 18 to 29 in good health. Each CDR3 is given with its conserved first and last residue. Fields, in order: V gene, J gene, CDR3 protein.

V gene: TRBV29-1
J gene: TRBJ1-1
CDR3 protein: CSVLAGAGTEAFF

V gene: TRBV6-1
J gene: TRBJ2-1
CDR3 protein: CASILGLAGGREQFF

V gene: TRBV5-1
J gene: TRBJ2-1
CDR3 protein: CASSLGGPYNEQFF

V gene: TRBV6-1
J gene: TRBJ2-7
CDR3 protein: CASSERDSGYEQYF

V gene: TRBV7-2
J gene: TRBJ1-6
CDR3 protein: CASSLEGPGANSPLHF

V gene: TRBV5-1
J gene: TRBJ2-7
CDR3 protein: CASSSEGGGSYEQYF

V gene: TRBV19
J gene: TRBJ2-1
CDR3 protein: CASWGLENEQFF

V gene: TRBV4-1
J gene: TRBJ2-5
CDR3 protein: CASSPMTGVQETQYF

V gene: TRBV5-1
J gene: TRBJ2-7
CDR3 protein: CASSFGTGGYEQYF

V gene: TRBV27
J gene: TRBJ2-1
CDR3 protein: CASTWRGDNEQFF

V gene: TRBV27
J gene: TRBJ2-1
CDR3 protein: CASSPGTYNEQFF

V gene: TRBV27
J gene: TRBJ2-7
CDR3 protein: CASSPRDSGDEQYF

V gene: TRBV5-6
J gene: TRBJ2-7
CDR3 protein: CASSPPAGSSYEQYF

V gene: TRBV7-3
J gene: TRBJ2-1
CDR3 protein: CASSPDSYNEQFF

V gene: TRBV30
J gene: TRBJ1-1
CDR3 protein: CAWSVFQNTEAFF

V gene: TRBV5-5
J gene: TRBJ1-3
CDR3 protein: CASSLRDLVENTIYF

V gene: TRBV27
J gene: TRBJ1-2
CDR3 protein: CASGGDNGAYTF

V gene: TRBV19
J gene: TRBJ2-7
CDR3 protein: CASSTPWREGSYEQYF

V gene: TRBV4-3
J gene: TRBJ2-7
CDR3 protein: CASSQASEAAYEQYF

V gene: TRBV4-1
J gene: TRBJ2-2
CDR3 protein: CASSPGTSGELFF

V gene: TRBV4-3
J gene: TRBJ2-1
CDR3 protein: CASSQDIGTSNEQFF

V gene: TRBV7-3
J gene: TRBJ2-5
CDR3 protein: CASSLLTDQETQYF

V gene: TRBV19
J gene: TRBJ1-1
CDR3 protein: CATLQGGGTEAFF

V gene: TRBV5-1
J gene: TRBJ2-7
CDR3 protein: CASSPAVWQSYEQYF

V gene: TRBV14
J gene: TRBJ2-5
CDR3 protein: CASSQESWETQYF

V gene: TRBV10-3
J gene: TRBJ2-7
CDR3 protein: CAISAPGQGFYEQYF

V gene: TRBV6-5
J gene: TRBJ2-7
CDR3 protein: CASRGGDTFSYEQYF

V gene: TRBV5-3
J gene: TRBJ2-5
CDR3 protein: CARSWDVDSQETQYF

V gene: TRBV28
J gene: TRBJ2-7
CDR3 protein: CASSFVAGSYEQYF

V gene: TRBV10-1
J gene: TRBJ2-1
CDR3 protein: CASSPSGVAGTYNEQFF